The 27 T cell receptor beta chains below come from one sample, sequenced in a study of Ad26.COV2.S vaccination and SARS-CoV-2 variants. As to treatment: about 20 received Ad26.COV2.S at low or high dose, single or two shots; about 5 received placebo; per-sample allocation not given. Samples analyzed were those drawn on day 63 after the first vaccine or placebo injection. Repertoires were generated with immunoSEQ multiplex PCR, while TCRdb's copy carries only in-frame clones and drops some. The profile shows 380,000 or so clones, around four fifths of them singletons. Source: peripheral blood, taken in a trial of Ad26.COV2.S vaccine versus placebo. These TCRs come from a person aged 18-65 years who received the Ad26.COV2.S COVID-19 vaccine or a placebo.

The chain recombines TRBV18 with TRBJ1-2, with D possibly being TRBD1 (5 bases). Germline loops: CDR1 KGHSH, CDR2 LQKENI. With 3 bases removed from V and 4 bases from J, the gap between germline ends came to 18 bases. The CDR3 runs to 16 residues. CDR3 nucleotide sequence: TGTGCCAGCTCACCTCCCCCCCTGGGGGTCAGCTATGGCTACACCTTC. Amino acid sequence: CASSPPPLGVSYGYTF.

The CDR3: CASRGQTGAFF. DNA of the CDR3: TGTGCCAGCAGGGGACAGACTGGGGCTTTCTTT. V gene TRBV12-3 or TRBV12-4 combines with J gene TRBJ1-1; TRBD1 matches 7 bases. The CDR3 totals 11 residues. Germline trimming cut 6 bases from V and 11 bases from J; bases unmatched to any gene: 6.

In DNA, the CDR3 is TGTGCCAGCAGCACCCAGGGAAACACCATATATTTT. This translates into CASSTQGNTIYF. V gene TRBV12-3 or TRBV12-4 combines with J gene TRBJ1-3, with D unclear. This CDR3 spans 12 amino acids. V lost 6 bases and J 4 bases, leaving 7 bases between the germline ends.

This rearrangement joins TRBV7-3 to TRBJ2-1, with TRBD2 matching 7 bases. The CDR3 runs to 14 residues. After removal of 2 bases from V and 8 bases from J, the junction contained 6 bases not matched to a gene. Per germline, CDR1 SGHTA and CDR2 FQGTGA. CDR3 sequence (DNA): TGTGCCAGCAGCTTAGGGACTATGGTCGATGAGCAGTTCTTC. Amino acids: CASSLGTMVDEQFF.

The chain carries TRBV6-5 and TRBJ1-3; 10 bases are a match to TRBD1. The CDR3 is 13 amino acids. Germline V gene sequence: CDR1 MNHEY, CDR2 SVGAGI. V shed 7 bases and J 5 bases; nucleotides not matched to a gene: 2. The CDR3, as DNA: TGTGCCAGCACGGGACAGGGGAGAAACACCATATATTTT. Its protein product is CASTGQGRNTIYF.

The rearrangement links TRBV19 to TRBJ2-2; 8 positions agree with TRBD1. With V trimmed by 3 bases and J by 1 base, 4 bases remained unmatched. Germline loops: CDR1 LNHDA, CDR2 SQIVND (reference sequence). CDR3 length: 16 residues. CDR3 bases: TGTGCCAGTAGTATGTATGGGACAGGGAACACCGGGGAGCTGTTTTTT. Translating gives CASSMYGTGNTGELFF.

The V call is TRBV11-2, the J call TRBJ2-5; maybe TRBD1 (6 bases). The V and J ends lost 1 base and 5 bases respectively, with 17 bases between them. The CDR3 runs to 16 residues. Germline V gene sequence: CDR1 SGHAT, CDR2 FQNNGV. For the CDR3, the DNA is TGTGCCAGCAGCTTAGGGGCGGCAGGGGTCGGGGAGACCCAGTACTTC. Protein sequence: CASSLGAAGVGETQYF.

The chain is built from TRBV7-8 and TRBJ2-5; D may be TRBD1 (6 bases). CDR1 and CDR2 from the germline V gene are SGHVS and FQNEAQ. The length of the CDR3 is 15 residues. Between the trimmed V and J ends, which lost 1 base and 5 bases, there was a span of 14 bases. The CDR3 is CASSLGSGGAETQYF. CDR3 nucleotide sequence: TGTGCCAGCAGCTTAGGTTCTGGGGGCGCGGAGACCCAGTACTTC.

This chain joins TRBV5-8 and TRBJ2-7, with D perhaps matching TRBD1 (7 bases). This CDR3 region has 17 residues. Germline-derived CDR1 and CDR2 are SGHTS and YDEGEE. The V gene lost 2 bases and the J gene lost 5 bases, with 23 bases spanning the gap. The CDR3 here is CASSFGGVQGSVNEQYF. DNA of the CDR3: TGTGCCAGCAGCTTCGGGGGCGTACAGGGGTCGGTAAACGAGCAGTACTTC.

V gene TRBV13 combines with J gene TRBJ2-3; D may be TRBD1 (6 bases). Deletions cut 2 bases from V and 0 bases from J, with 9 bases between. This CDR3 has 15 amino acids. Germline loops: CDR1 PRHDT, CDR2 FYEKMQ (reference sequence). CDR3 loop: CASSLWDTSTDTQYF. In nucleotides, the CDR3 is TGTGCCAGCAGCTTATGGGACACCAGCACAGATACGCAGTATTTT.

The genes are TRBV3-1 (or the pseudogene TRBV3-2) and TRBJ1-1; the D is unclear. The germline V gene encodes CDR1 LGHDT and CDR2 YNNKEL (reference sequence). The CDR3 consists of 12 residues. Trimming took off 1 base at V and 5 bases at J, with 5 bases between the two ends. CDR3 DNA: TGTGCCAGCAGCCAAGCGTGGACTGAAGCTTTCTTT. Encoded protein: CASSQAWTEAFF.

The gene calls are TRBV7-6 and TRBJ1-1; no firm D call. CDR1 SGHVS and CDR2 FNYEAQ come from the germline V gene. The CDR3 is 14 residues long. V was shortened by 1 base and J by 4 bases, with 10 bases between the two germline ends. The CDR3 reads CASSLERGVTEAFF. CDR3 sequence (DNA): TGTGCCAGCAGCTTAGAGCGAGGTGTCACTGAAGCTTTCTTT.

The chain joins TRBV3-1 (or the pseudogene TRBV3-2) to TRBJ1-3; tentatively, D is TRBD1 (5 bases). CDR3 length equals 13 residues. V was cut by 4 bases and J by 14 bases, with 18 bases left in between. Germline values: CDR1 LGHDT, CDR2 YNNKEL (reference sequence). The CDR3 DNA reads TGTGCCAGCAGCCTAAACCAGGGTAGGGTTTTATATTTT. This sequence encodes CASSLNQGRVLYF.

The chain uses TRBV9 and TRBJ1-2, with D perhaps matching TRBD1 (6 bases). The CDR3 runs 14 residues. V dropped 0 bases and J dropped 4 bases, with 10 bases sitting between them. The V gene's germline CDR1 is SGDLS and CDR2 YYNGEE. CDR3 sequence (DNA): TGTGCCAGCAGCGTAGAATTCAGGGGCTATGGCTACACCTTC. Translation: CASSVEFRGYGYTF.

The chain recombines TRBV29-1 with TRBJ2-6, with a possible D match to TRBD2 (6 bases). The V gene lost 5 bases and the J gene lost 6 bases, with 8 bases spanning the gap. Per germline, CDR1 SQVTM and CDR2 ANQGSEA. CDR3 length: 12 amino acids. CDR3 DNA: TGCAGCGTTCGGGGGAAGGCCAACGTCCTGACTTTC. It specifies CSVRGKANVLTF.

The DNA for the CDR3 is TGTGCCAGCAGTTTAAGGCATGCTACCCAGGGTGGCTACACCTTC. Translated: CASSLRHATQGGYTF. The chain joins TRBV27 to TRBJ1-2; D is perhaps TRBD1 (5 bases). The length of the CDR3 is 15 residues. V was cut by 2 bases and J by 7 bases, with 17 bases left in between. In germline, CDR1 is MNHEY, CDR2 SMNVEV (reference sequence).

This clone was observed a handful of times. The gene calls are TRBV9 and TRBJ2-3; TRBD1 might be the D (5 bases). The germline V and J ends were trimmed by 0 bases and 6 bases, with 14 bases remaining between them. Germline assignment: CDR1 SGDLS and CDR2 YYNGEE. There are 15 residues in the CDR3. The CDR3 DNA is TGTGCCAGCAGCGTAGAGGGGCTAGGTGGGGATACGCAGTATTTT. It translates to CASSVEGLGGDTQYF.

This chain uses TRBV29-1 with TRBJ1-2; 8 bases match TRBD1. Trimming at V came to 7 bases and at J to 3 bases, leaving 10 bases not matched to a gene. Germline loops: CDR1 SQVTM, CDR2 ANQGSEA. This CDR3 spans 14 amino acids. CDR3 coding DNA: TGCAGCGCCGTACGACAGGGGATCGACTATGGCTACACCTTC. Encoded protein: CSAVRQGIDYGYTF.

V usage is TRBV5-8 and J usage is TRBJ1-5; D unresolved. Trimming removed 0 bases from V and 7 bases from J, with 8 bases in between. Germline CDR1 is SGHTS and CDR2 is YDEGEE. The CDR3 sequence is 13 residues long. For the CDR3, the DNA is TGTGCCAGCAGCTTGGACCGGGTACAGCCCCAGCATTTT. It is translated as CASSLDRVQPQHF.

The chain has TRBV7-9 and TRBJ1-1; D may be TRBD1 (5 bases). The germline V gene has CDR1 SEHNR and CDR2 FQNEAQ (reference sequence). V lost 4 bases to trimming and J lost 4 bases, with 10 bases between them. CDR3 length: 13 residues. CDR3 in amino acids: CASSSGSGTEAFF. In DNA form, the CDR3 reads TGTGCCAGCAGCTCAGGGAGTGGCACTGAAGCTTTCTTT.

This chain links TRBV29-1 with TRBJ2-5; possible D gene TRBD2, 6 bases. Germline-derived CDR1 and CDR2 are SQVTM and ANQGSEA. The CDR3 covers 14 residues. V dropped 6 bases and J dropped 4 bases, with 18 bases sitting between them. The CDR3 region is CSVHSPGTGETQYF. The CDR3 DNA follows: TGCAGCGTCCATTCCCCCGGGACTGGAGAGACCCAGTACTTC.

CDR3 DNA sequence: TGCGCCAGCAGGGGGCTCACCTATGGCTACACCTTC. Its translation is CASRGLTYGYTF. The chain joins TRBV10-2 to TRBJ1-2, with a weak D call TRBD1 (5 bases). Trimming pared 6 bases from V and 4 bases from J, leaving 9 bases between. The CDR3 has 12 amino acids. The germline V gene encodes CDR1 WSHSY and CDR2 SAAADI.

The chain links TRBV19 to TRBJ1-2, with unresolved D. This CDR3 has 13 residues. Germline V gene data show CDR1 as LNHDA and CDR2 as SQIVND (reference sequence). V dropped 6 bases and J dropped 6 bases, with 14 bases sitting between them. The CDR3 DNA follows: TGTGCCAGTAGCAAAATGGAGCGGGATGGCTACACCTTC. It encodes CASSKMERDGYTF.

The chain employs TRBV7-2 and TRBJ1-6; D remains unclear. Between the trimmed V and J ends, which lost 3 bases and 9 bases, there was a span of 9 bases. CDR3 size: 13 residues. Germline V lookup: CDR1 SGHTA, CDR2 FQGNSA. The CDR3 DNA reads TGTGCCAGCAGCTTGGCGGAATTTTCACCCCTCCACTTT. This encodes CASSLAEFSPLHF.

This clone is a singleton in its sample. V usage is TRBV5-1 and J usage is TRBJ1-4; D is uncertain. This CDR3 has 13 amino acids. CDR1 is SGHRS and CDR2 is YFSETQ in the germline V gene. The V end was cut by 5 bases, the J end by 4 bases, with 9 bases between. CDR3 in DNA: TGCGCCAGCAGTACCCAGCTTAATGAAAAACTGTTTTTT. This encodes CASSTQLNEKLFF.

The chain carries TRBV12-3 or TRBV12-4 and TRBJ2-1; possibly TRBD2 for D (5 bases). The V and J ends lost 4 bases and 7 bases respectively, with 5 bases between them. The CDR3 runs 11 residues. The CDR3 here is CASSSGNEQFF. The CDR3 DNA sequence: TGTGCCAGCAGTTCGGGGAATGAGCAGTTCTTC.

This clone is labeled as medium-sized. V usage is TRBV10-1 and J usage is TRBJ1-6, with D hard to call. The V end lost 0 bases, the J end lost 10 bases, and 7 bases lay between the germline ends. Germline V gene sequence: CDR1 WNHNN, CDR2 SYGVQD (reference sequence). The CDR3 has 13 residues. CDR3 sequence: CASSESKSSPLHF. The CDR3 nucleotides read TGCGCCAGCAGTGAGTCGAAAAGCTCACCCCTCCACTTT.